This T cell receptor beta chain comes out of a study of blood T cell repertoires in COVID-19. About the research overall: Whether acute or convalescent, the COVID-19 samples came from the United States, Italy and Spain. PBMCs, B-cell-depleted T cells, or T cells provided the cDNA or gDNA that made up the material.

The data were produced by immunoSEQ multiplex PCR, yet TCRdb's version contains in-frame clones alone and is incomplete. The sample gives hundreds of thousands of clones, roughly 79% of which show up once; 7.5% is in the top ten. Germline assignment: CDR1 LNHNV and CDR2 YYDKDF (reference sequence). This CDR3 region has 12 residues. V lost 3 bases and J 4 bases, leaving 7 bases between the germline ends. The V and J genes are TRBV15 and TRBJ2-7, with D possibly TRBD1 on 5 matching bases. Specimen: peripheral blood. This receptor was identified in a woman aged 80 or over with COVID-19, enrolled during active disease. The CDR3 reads CATSRAGYEQYF. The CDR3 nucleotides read TGTGCCACCAGCAGGGCAGGGTACGAGCAGTACTTC.